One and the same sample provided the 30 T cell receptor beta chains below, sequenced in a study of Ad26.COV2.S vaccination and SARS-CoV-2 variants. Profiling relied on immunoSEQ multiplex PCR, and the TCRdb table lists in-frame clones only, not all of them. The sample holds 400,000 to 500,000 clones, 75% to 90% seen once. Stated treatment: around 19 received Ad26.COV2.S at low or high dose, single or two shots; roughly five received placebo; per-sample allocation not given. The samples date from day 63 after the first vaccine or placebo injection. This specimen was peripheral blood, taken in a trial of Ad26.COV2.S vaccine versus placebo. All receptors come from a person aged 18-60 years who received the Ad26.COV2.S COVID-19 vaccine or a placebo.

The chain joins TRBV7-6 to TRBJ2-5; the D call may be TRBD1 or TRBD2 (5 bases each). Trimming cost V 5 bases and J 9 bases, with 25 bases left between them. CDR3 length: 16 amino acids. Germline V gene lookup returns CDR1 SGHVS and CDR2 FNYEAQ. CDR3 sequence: CASSVEAGTHVMSQYF. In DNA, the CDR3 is TGTGCCAGCAGCGTCGAAGCCGGGACCCACGTAATGTCCCAGTACTTC.

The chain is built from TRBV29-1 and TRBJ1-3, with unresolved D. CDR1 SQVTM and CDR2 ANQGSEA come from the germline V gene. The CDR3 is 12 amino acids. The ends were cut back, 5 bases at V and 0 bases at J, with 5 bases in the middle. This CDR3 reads CSVRYSGNTIYF. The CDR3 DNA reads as TGCAGCGTTCGGTACTCTGGAAACACCATATATTTT.

CDR3 DNA sequence: TGCGCCAGCAGCCAAGATACAGCGGGGGCCACAGATACGCAGTATTTT. It yields the protein CASSQDTAGATDTQYF. The chain employs TRBV4-3 and TRBJ2-3, with 8 bases aligning to TRBD2. The CDR3 extends over 16 amino acids. V gave up 0 bases and J gave up 2 bases; unmatched junction bases: 4. Germline V gene lookup returns CDR1 LGHNA and CDR2 YSLEER.

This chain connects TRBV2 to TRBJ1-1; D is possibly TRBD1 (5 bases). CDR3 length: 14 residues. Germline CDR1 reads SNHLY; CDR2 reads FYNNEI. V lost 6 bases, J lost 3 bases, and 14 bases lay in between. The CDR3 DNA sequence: TGTGCCAGCAGCAGGGAAGGGAGGGACACTGAAGCTTTCTTT. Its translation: CASSREGRDTEAFF. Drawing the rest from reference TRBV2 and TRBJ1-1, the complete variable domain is EPEVTQTPSHQVTQMGQEVILRCVPISNHLYFYWYRQILGQKVEFLVSFYNNEISEKSEIFDDQFSVERPDGSNFTLKIRSTKLEDSAMYFCASSREGRDTEAFFGQGTRLTVV.

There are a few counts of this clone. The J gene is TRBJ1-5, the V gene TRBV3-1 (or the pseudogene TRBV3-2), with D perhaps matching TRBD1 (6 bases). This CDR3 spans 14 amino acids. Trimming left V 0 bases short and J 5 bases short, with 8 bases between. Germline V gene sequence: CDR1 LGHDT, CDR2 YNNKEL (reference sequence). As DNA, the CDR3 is TGTGCCAGCAGCCAAGACAGGGGTTATCAGCCCCAGCATTTT. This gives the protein CASSQDRGYQPQHF.

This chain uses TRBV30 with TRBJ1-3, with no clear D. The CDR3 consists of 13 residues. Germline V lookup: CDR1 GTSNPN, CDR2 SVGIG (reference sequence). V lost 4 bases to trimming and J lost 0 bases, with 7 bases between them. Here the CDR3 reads CAWNTNSGNTIYF. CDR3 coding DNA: TGTGCCTGGAACACGAACTCTGGAAACACCATATATTTT.

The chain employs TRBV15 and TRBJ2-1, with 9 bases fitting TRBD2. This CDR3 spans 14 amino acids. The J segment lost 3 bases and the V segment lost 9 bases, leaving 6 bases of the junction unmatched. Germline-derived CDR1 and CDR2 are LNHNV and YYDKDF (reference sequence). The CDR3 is CATSPSGDYNEQFF. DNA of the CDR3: TGTGCCACATCTCCTAGCGGGGACTACAATGAGCAGTTCTTC.

CDR3 residues: CASSLKGASGANVLTF. CDR3 bases: TGTGCCAGCAGCTTAAAAGGGGCCTCTGGGGCCAACGTCCTGACTTTC. The chain has TRBV7-3 and TRBJ2-6; a possible D gene is TRBD1 (5 bases). V lost 1 base to trimming and J lost 0 bases, with 7 bases between them. In germline, CDR1 is SGHTA, CDR2 FQGTGA. This CDR3 spans 16 amino acids.

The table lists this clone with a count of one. The CDR3 DNA is TGTGCCAGCAGTGAAGGGACTTTCCGGGAGACCCAGTACTTC. It specifies CASSEGTFRETQYF. The V and J genes are TRBV2 and TRBJ2-5, with D perhaps TRBD2 (5 bases). The germline V gene has CDR1 SNHLY and CDR2 FYNNEI. The CDR3 covers 14 residues. Trimming took off 1 base at V and 5 bases at J, with 11 bases between the two ends.

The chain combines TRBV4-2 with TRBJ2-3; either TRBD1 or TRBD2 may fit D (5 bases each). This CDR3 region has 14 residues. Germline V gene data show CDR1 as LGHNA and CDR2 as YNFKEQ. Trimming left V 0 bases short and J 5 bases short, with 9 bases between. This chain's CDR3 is CASSQDLRGDTQYF. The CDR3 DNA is TGTGCCAGCAGCCAAGATCTGAGGGGAGATACGCAGTATTTT.

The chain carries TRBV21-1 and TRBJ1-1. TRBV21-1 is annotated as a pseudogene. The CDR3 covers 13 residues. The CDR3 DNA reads TGTGCCACTACGGCCGGGTCGGACACTGAAGCTTTCTTT. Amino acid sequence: CATTAGSDTEAFF.

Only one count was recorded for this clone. DNA for the CDR3: TGTGCCAGCAGCTTAAGTGAACTTGCAGGGTATCCTTACGAGCAGTACTTC. Translated, it gives CASSLSELAGYPYEQYF. The rearrangement uses TRBV7-9 and TRBJ2-7; D is possibly TRBD1 (5 bases). The CDR3 totals 17 residues. Trimming cost V 2 bases and J 4 bases, with 21 bases left between them. Looked up from germline, CDR1 is SEHNR and CDR2 is FQNEAQ (reference sequence).

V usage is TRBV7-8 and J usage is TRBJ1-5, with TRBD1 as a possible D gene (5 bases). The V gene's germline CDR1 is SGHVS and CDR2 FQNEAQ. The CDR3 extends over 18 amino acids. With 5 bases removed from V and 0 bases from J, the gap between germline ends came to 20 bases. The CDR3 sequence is CASSPDLTGAYSNQPQHF. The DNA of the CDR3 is TGTGCCAGCAGCCCCGATCTCACAGGCGCTTATAGCAATCAGCCCCAGCATTTT.

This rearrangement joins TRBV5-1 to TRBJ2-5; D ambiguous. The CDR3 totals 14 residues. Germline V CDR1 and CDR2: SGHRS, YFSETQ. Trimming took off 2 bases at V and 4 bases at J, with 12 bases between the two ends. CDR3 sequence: CASSFGTVGETQYF. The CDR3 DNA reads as TGCGCCAGCAGCTTTGGAACGGTTGGAGAGACCCAGTACTTC.

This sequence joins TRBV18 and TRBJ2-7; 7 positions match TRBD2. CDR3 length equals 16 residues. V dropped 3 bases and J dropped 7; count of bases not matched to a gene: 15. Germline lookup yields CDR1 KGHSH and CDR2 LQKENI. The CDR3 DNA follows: TGTGCCAGCTCACCTCCCTCTGGACTAGGGGCTTTGGAGCAGTACTTC. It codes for CASSPPSGLGALEQYF.

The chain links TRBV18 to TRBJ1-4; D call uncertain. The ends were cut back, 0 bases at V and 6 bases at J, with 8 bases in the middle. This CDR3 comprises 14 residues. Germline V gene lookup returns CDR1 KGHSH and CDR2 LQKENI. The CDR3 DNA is TGTGCCAGCTCACCACCTTCCGGGGATGAAAAACTGTTTTTT. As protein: CASSPPSGDEKLFF.

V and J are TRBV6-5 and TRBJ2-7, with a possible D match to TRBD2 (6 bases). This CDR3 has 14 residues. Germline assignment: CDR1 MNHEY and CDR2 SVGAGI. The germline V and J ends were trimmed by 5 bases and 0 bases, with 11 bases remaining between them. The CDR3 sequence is CASSRTGSSYEQYV. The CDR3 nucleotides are TGTGCCAGCAGTCGAACCGGGAGCTCCTACGAGCAGTACGTC.

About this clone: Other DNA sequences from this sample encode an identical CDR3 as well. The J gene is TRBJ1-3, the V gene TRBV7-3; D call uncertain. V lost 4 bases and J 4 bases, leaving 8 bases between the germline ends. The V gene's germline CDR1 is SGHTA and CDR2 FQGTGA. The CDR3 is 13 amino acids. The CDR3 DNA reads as TGTGCCAGCAGCTCCGGGGTCGGAAACACCATATATTTT. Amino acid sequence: CASSSGVGNTIYF.

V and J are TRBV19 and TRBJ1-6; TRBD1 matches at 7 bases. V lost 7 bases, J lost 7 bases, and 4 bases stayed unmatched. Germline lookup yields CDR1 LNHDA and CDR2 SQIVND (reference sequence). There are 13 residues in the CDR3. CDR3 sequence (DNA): TGTGCCAGTACTGACAGGGACAATTCACCCCTCCACTTT. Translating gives CASTDRDNSPLHF.

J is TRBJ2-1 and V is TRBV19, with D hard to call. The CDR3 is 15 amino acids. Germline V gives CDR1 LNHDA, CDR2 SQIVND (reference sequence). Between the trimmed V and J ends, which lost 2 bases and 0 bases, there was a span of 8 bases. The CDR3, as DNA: TGTGCCAGTAGTATAATCTTGAGCTCCTACAATGAGCAGTTCTTC. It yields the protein CASSIILSSYNEQFF.

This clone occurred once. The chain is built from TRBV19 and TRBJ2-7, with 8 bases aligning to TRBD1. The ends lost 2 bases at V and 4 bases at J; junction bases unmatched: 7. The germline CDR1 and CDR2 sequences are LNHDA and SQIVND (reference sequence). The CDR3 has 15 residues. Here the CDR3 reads CASSIKNTGGYEQYF. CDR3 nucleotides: TGTGCCAGTAGTATAAAAAATACAGGGGGGTACGAGCAGTACTTC.

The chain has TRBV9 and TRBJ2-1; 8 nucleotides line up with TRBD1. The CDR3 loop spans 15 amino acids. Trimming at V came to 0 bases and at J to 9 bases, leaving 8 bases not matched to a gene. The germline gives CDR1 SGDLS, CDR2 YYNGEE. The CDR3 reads CASSVAQGATSEQFF. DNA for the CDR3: TGTGCCAGCAGCGTAGCGCAGGGGGCGACCAGTGAGCAGTTCTTC. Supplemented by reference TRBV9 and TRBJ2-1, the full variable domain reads DSGVTQTPKHLITATGQRVTLRCSPRSGDLSVYWYQQSLDQGLQFLIQYYNGEERAKGNILERFSAQQFPDLHSELNLSSLELGDSALYFCASSVAQGATSEQFFGPGTRLTVL.

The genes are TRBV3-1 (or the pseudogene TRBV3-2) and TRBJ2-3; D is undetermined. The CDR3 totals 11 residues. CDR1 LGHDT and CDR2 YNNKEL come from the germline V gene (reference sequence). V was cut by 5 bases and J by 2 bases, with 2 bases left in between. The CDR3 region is CASSNTDTQYF. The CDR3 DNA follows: TGTGCCAGCAGCAACACAGATACGCAGTATTTT.

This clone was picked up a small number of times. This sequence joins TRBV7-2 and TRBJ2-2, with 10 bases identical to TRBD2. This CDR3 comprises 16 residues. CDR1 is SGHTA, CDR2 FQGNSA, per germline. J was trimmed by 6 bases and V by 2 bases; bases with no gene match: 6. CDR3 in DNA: TGTGCCAGCAGCTTACTTTCTAGCGGGAGTGCCGGGGAGCTGTTTTTT. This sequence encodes CASSLLSSGSAGELFF.

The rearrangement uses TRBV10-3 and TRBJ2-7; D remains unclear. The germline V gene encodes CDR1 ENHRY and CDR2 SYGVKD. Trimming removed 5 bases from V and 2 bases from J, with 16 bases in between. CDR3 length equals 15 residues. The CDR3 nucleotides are TGTGCCATCAGTCGGGCCCAAGTCAACCCCTACGAGCAGTACTTC. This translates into CAISRAQVNPYEQYF.

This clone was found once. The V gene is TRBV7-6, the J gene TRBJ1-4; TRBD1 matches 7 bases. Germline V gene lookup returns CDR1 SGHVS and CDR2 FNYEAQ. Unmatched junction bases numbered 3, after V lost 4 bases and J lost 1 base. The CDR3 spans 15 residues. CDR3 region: CASSSQGGTNEKLFF. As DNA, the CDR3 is TGTGCCAGCAGCTCTCAGGGGGGAACTAATGAAAAACTGTTTTTT.

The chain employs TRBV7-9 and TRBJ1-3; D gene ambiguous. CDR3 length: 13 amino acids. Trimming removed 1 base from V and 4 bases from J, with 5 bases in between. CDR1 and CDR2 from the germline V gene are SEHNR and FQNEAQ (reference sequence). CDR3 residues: CASSLVGGNTIYF. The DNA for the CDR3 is TGTGCCAGCAGCTTAGTCGGCGGAAACACCATATATTTT. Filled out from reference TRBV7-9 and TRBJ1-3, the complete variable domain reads DTGVSQNPRHKITKRGQNVTFRCDPISEHNRLYWYRQTLGQGPEFLTYFQNEAQLEKSRLLSDRFSAERPKGSFSTLEIQRTEQGDSAMYLCASSLVGGNTIYFGEGSWLTVV.

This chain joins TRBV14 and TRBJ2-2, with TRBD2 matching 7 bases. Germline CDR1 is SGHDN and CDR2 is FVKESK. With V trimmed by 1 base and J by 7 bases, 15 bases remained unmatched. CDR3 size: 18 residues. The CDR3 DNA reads TGTGCCAGCAGCCAAGCTCCGGCTCCAGCGGGACTTGTCGGGGAGCTGTTTTTT. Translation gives CASSQAPAPAGLVGELFF. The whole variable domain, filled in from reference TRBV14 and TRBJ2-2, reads EAGVTQFPSHSVIEKGQTVTLRCDPISGHDNLYWYRRVMGKEIKFLLHFVKESKQDESGMPNNRFLAERTGGTYSTLKVQPAELEDSGVYFCASSQAPAPAGLVGELFFGEGSRLTVL.

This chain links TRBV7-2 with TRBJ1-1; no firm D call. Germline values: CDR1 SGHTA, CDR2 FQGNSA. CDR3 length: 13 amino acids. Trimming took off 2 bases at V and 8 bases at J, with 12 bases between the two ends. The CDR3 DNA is TGTGCCAGCAGCTTAAAACTCGCCCTGGAAGCTTTCTTT. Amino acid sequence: CASSLKLALEAFF.

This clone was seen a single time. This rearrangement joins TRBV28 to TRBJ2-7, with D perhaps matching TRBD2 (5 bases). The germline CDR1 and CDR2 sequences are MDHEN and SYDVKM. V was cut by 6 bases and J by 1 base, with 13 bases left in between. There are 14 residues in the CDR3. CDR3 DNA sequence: TGTGCCAGCAGCAGGACTGGGGAGTCCTACGAGCAGTACGTC. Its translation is CASSRTGESYEQYV.